These 30 T cell receptor beta chains originate from one sample sequenced in a study of STAT5B mutations in CD4+ large granular lymphocyte leukemia. The table came from immunoSEQ multiplex PCR; TCRdb's copy has only in-frame clones and leaves some out. Of 20,000 to 25,000 clones listed, around three quarters were seen once; the top ten hold about 4%. The sequenced material came from CD4+ T cells from blood buffy coats. The receptor source for this set is a human donor in good health.

This clone was recorded a few times. This chain connects TRBV5-1 to TRBJ1-1, with 9 bases matching TRBD1. The V segment lost 9 bases and the J segment 5 bases; nucleotides outside the gene matches: 8. The V gene's germline CDR1 is SGHRS and CDR2 YFSETQ. The CDR3 sequence is 13 residues long. In nucleotides, the CDR3 is TGCGCCACCCAGGCCGGGACAGGGACTGAAGCTTTCTTT. Its translation: CATQAGTGTEAFF. Together with reference TRBV5-1 and TRBJ1-1, the CDR3 gives the full variable domain: KAGVTQTPRYLIKTRGQQVTLSCSPISGHRSVSWYQQTPGQGLQFLFEYFSETQRNKGNFPGRFSGRQFSNSRSEMNVSTLELGDSALYLCATQAGTGTEAFFGQGTRLTVV.

The chain is built from TRBV6-1 and TRBJ1-6, with D possibly TRBD1 on 5 matching bases. This CDR3 is built from 13 residues. Trimming removed 1 base at V and 15 bases at J, with 13 bases between. Germline loops: CDR1 MNHNS, CDR2 SASEGT. CDR3 sequence (DNA): TGTGCCAGCAGTGAAGGACAGATTACAGTCCTCCACTTT. It translates to CASSEGQITVLHF.

This rearrangement joins TRBV11-3 to TRBJ2-6; no firm D call. V lost 3 bases to trimming and J lost 4 bases, with 10 bases between them. The germline V gene encodes CDR1 SGHNT and CDR2 YENEEA. There are 15 residues in the CDR3. CDR3 DNA sequence: TGTGCCAGCAGCTTGGAAAGTTCCGGGGCCAACGTCCTGACTTTC. Protein sequence: CASSLESSGANVLTF.

This chain connects TRBV5-4 to TRBJ2-3; TRBD1 agrees at 7 bases. Germline assignment: CDR1 SGHNT and CDR2 YYREEE (reference sequence). The trim removed 4 bases at V and 2 bases at J, leaving 13 bases unmatched. The CDR3 sequence is 17 residues long. CDR3 amino acids: CASSGKGETGITDTQYF. The DNA of the CDR3 is TGTGCCAGCAGCGGAAAGGGGGAGACAGGGATCACAGATACGCAGTATTTT.

This clone was detected only a few times. V usage is TRBV19 and J usage is TRBJ2-7, with 10 bases matching TRBD2. The germline CDR1 and CDR2 sequences are LNHDA and SQIVND (reference sequence). V lost 6 bases and J lost 3; bases outside the gene matches: 2. This CDR3 spans 13 amino acids. CDR3 protein: CASRPSGSYEQYF. CDR3 coding DNA: TGTGCCAGTAGACCTAGCGGGAGCTACGAGCAGTACTTC. The entire variable domain, with the rest obtained from reference TRBV19 and TRBJ2-7, is as follows: DGGITQSPKYLFRKEGQNVTLSCEQNLNHDAMYWYRQDPGQGLRLIYYSQIVNDFQKGDIAEGYSVSREKKESFPLTVTSAQKNPTAFYLCASRPSGSYEQYFGPGTRLTVT.

The chain carries TRBV11-2 and TRBJ1-3, with D maybe TRBD1 (6 bases). Germline V gives CDR1 SGHAT, CDR2 FQNNGV. The CDR3 runs 15 residues. Deletions cut 4 bases from V and 2 bases from J, with 12 bases between. The CDR3: CASSSGRTAGNTIYF. DNA of the CDR3: TGTGCCAGCAGCTCGGGGCGGACAGCTGGAAACACCATATATTTT. Complete variable domain (other parts from reference TRBV11-2 and TRBJ1-3): EAGVAQSPRYKIIEKRQSVAFWCNPISGHATLYWYQQILGQGPKLLIQFQNNGVVDDSQLPKDRFSAERLKGVDSTLKIQPAKLEDSAVYLCASSSGRTAGNTIYFGEGSWLTVV.

This chain connects TRBV6-5 to TRBJ1-4; D remains ambiguous. V was pared by 0 bases and J by 8 bases, with 4 bases between. This CDR3 region has 12 residues. Germline V gene sequence: CDR1 MNHEY, CDR2 SVGAGI. The CDR3 coding sequence is TGTGCCAGCAGTTACTCGAACGAAAAACTGTTTTTT. As protein: CASSYSNEKLFF.

The CDR3 sequence is CASSLGQGPGELFF. CDR3 nucleotides: TGCGCCAGCAGCTTGGGACAGGGCCCCGGGGAGCTGTTTTTT. The gene calls are TRBV5-1 and TRBJ2-2; 7 nucleotides match TRBD1. CDR3 length: 14 amino acids. CDR1 and CDR2 (germline): SGHRS, YFSETQ. The V segment lost 0 bases and the J segment 6 bases; nucleotides outside the gene matches: 2.

This clone was observed a single time. The chain carries TRBV5-1 and TRBJ2-1; 12 bases align to TRBD2. This CDR3 is built from 17 residues. With V trimmed by 5 bases and J by 5 bases, 11 bases remained unmatched. Germline lookup yields CDR1 SGHRS and CDR2 YFSETQ. The CDR3 protein is CASSNGWTSGTNNEQFF. The CDR3 DNA is TGCGCCAGCAGTAACGGTTGGACTAGCGGGACTAACAATGAGCAGTTCTTC.

The chain is built from TRBV23-1 and TRBJ1-5; D uncertain. TRBV23-1 is classed as an ORF, of uncertain function. Trimming removed 1 base from V and 9 bases from J, with 16 bases in between. There are 15 residues in the CDR3. CDR3 in amino acids: CASSQLADHDGPQHF. DNA of the CDR3: TGCGCCAGCAGTCAATTGGCGGACCACGATGGGCCCCAGCATTTT.

The chain links TRBV7-2 to TRBJ1-4, with D possibly matching TRBD1 (6 bases). V was cut by 5 bases and J by 6 bases, with 16 bases left in between. The CDR3 is made up of 15 amino acids. The V gene's germline CDR1 is SGHTA and CDR2 FQGNSA. This chain's CDR3 is CASSPQTGSYEKLFF. CDR3 in DNA: TGTGCCAGCAGCCCCCAGACAGGATCCTATGAAAAACTGTTTTTT.

The chain uses TRBV4-1 and TRBJ1-5, with D unresolved. Germline values: CDR1 MGHRA, CDR2 YSYEKL. This CDR3 is 13 amino acids long. With 1 base removed from V and 6 bases from J, the gap between germline ends came to 7 bases. The CDR3 region has the DNA TGCGCCAGCAGCCAAGGTATCGGTCAGCCCCAGCATTTT. The encoded protein is CASSQGIGQPQHF.

The J gene is TRBJ1-6, the V gene TRBV6-5; 12 bases are shared with TRBD1. Germline V gene data show CDR1 as MNHEY and CDR2 as SVGAGI. The ends lost 6 bases at V and 7 bases at J; junction bases unmatched: 1. The CDR3 extends over 14 amino acids. CDR3 bases: TGTGCCAGCAGGGGACAGGGGGCGAATTCACCCCTCCACTTT. Amino acids: CASRGQGANSPLHF.

The chain is built from TRBV5-1 and TRBJ1-2; D gene uncertain. V shed 2 bases and J shed 8 bases, with 10 bases lying between them. CDR1 is SGHRS and CDR2 is YFSETQ in the germline V gene. This CDR3 region has 12 residues. The CDR3 region is CASSLAPGGYTF. The CDR3 DNA follows: TGCGCCAGCAGCTTAGCCCCGGGAGGCTACACCTTC.

The chain couples TRBV28 to TRBJ2-7, with D tentatively TRBD2 (6 bases). This CDR3 comprises 14 residues. Per the germline V gene, CDR1 is MDHEN and CDR2 is SYDVKM. V lost 7 bases, J lost 2 bases, and 15 bases lay in between. The CDR3 bases are TGTGCCAGCACCCTGCAGGCGGGAACCTACGAGCAGTACTTC. Amino acids: CASTLQAGTYEQYF.

V usage is TRBV28 and J usage is TRBJ1-3; 8 nucleotides match TRBD1. V dropped 7 bases and J dropped 0; count of bases not matched to a gene: 5. The CDR3 has 15 residues. Germline V gene data show CDR1 as MDHEN and CDR2 as SYDVKM. CDR3 sequence reads: CASTRTGSSGNTIYF. CDR3 nucleotide sequence: TGTGCCAGCACTCGGACAGGGAGCTCTGGAAACACCATATATTTT.

The rearrangement uses TRBV5-4 and TRBJ2-5, with D tentatively TRBD1 (6 bases). V was clipped by 4 bases and J by 0 bases, with 16 bases between them. There are 16 residues in the CDR3. Germline V gene data show CDR1 as SGHNT and CDR2 as YYREEE (reference sequence). For the CDR3, the DNA is TGTGCCAGCAGCCTAAACCCTCGGGACAACCAAGAGACCCAGTACTTC. It translates to CASSLNPRDNQETQYF.

Of note for this clone: Mismatch with germline at one junction end may stem from a read error. Additional DNA sequences in this sample encode the identical CDR3. For the CDR3, the DNA is TGTGCAAGCAAGGACTTTAGCTCTGGGGCTAACGTCCTGACTTTC. Translating gives CASKDFSSGANVLTF. V gene TRBV6-1 combines with J gene TRBJ2-6, with D tentatively TRBD1 or TRBD2 (5 bases each). The CDR3 has 15 residues. Germline loops: CDR1 MNHNS, CDR2 SASEGT.

The rearrangement uses TRBV11-3 and TRBJ2-2; 11 bases agree with TRBD2. CDR3 length: 16 residues. CDR1 is SGHNT and CDR2 is YENEEA in the germline V gene. J lost 2 bases, V lost 5 bases, and 4 bases had no gene match. This CDR3 reads CASSHGTSGNTGELFF. CDR3 DNA sequence: TGTGCCAGCAGCCACGGGACTAGCGGAAACACCGGGGAGCTGTTTTTT.

This clone has a single count. An end of the junction differs from the germline gene, which may be a read error. The rearrangement joins TRBV7-9 to TRBJ2-1, with 10 bases fitting TRBD2. The CDR3 consists of 13 residues. Germline V gene data show CDR1 as SEHNR and CDR2 as FQNEAQ (reference sequence). The CDR3 loop reads CASSLAGVSEQFF. The CDR3 region has the DNA TGTGCCAGCAGCCTAGCGGGAGTTTCTGAGCAGTTCTTC. Together with reference TRBV7-9 and TRBJ2-1, the CDR3 gives the full variable domain: DTGVSQNPRHKITKRGQNVTFRCDPISEHNRLYWYRQTLGQGPEFLTYFQNEAQLEKSRLLSDRFSAERPKGSFSTLEIQRTEQGDSAMYLCASSLAGVSEQFFGPGTRLTVL.

This clone turned up a few times. This chain uses TRBV20-1 with TRBJ2-1; D not resolved. The CDR3 is 11 amino acids. Germline V CDR1 and CDR2: DFQATT, SNEGSKA (reference sequence). The CDR3, as DNA: TGCAGGGCCCGTCGAGACAATGAGCAGTTCTTC. Translating gives CRARRDNEQFF.

This chain links TRBV10-3 with TRBJ2-1; 11 nucleotides align to TRBD2. Germline CDR1 ENHRY, CDR2 SYGVKD. The CDR3 runs 18 residues. The trim removed 0 bases at V and 4 bases at J, leaving 8 bases unmatched. This chain's CDR3 is CAISESAGLADHYNEQFF. The CDR3 bases are TGTGCCATCAGTGAGTCCGCGGGACTAGCGGACCATTACAATGAGCAGTTCTTC.

CDR3 bases: TGCAGGAGGGGGGGCCTCCAAAGCGTTTTCTTT. Translation gives CRRGGLQSVFF. The chain uses TRBV20-1 and TRBJ1-1, with D possibly TRBD1 on 6 matching bases. The CDR3 runs to 11 residues. Germline V gene lookup returns CDR1 DFQATT and CDR2 SNEGSKA (reference sequence).

The chain employs TRBV4-1 and TRBJ2-2, with D uncertain. This CDR3 contains 16 residues. CDR1 MGHRA and CDR2 YSYEKL come from the germline V gene. V lost 4 bases, J lost 0 bases, and 12 bases lay in between. CDR3 sequence (DNA): TGCGCCAGCAGCCCCGTCCGCGGAGCGAACACCGGGGAGCTGTTTTTT. This encodes CASSPVRGANTGELFF.

This clone was seen a few times. This chain connects TRBV4-1 to TRBJ2-4; D not resolved. CDR1 is MGHRA and CDR2 is YSYEKL in the germline V gene. V shed 1 base and J shed 0 bases, with 13 bases lying between them. The CDR3 is 17 amino acids. This CDR3 is CASSQGTEYLAKNIQYF. The CDR3 DNA reads as TGCGCCAGCAGCCAAGGAACAGAGTACTTAGCCAAAAACATTCAGTACTTC.

V is TRBV27 and J is TRBJ2-3, with 12 bases identical to TRBD2. V was pared by 5 bases and J by 5 bases, with 5 bases of the junction left unmatched. This CDR3 has 15 amino acids. The germline CDR1 and CDR2 sequences are MNHEY and SMNVEV (reference sequence). The CDR3 nucleotides are TGTGCCAGCAGTGGAACTAGCGGGAGGATAGATACGCAGTATTTT. It specifies CASSGTSGRIDTQYF.

This chain links TRBV18 with TRBJ2-2; D gene uncertain. CDR1 and CDR2 (germline): KGHSH, LQKENI. The CDR3 extends over 16 amino acids. V was clipped by 3 bases and J by 0 bases, with 11 bases between them. The CDR3 DNA reads TGTGCCAGCTCACCCATTCAGCGTACGAACACCGGGGAGCTGTTTTTT. Residues: CASSPIQRTNTGELFF. The full variable domain, completed using reference TRBV18 and TRBJ2-2, is NAGVMQNPRHLVRRRGQEARLRCSPMKGHSHVYWYRQLPEEGLKFMVYLQKENIIDESGMPKERFSAEFPKEGPSILRIQQVVRGDSAAYFCASSPIQRTNTGELFFGEGSRLTVL.

This chain links TRBV2 with TRBJ2-2; D gene ambiguous. There are 13 residues in the CDR3. CDR1 SNHLY and CDR2 FYNNEI come from the germline V gene. The germline V and J ends were trimmed by 8 bases and 1 base, with 8 bases remaining between them. In nucleotides, the CDR3 is TGTGCCAGCTCAATGCAGAACACCGGGGAGCTGTTTTTT. It specifies CASSMQNTGELFF.

The chain links TRBV6-4 to TRBJ2-3; weak D call: TRBD2 (5 bases). CDR3 length: 13 residues. Germline values: CDR1 MRHNA, CDR2 SNTAGT. V shed 2 bases and J shed 8 bases, with 11 bases lying between them. Here the CDR3 DNA reads TGTGCCAGCAGTGACCTCCCACTAGGTACGCAGTATTTT. Its protein is CASSDLPLGTQYF.

The rearrangement joins TRBV29-1 to TRBJ2-7, with 7 bases aligning to TRBD2. The CDR3 has 16 amino acids. V lost 1 base and J lost 5; bases outside the gene matches: 14. Germline loops: CDR1 SQVTM, CDR2 ANQGSEA. The CDR3 DNA reads as TGCAGCGTTGAAGTAAACCCCCCGAGGGGAGGGAACGAGCAGTACTTC. Translated: CSVEVNPPRGGNEQYF.